This T cell receptor (beta chain) came from a study of radiotherapy plus CTLA-4 blockade in lung cancer. Background on the study: Objective responses emerged in about 20% of patients, and around 29% attained disease control.

The method was immunoSEQ multiplex PCR; TCRdb's version includes in-frame clones alone and lacks a portion of them. This repertoire shows 25,000 to 40,000 clones, over 60% found once; its top ten account for 4% to 5.5%. The CDR3 contains 19 residues. Trimming cost V 1 base and J 6 bases; bases outside gene matches: 15. CDR1 and CDR2 (germline): MNHNS, SASEGT. Points from the study as a whole: After radiotherapy and ipilimumab, tumor-derived clones expanded in peripheral blood.

The study gave focal radiation plus ipilimumab CTLA-4 blockade to patients with chemo-refractory metastatic non-small-cell lung cancer. This clone was observed once. Its antigen is undetermined. The receptor comes from a human donor with non-small cell lung cancer whose response to radiotherapy plus ipilimumab could not be evaluated. The sample here was peripheral blood, taken from a patient treated with radiotherapy plus ipilimumab. The gene calls are TRBV6-1 and TRBJ1-2; 12 nucleotides align to TRBD1. The CDR3 reads CASSEGSVSGQGATDGYTF. The CDR3 region has the DNA TGTGCCAGCAGTGAAGGGTCGGTTTCGGGACAGGGGGCGACGGATGGCTACACCTTC.